This T cell receptor (beta chain) was documented in a study of graft-versus-host responses after intestinal transplantation. Overall study results and limits: GvH clones were found in recipient marrow; some appeared first in ileum or blood.

As concerns this clone: Its antigen is unidentified.

Germline values: CDR1 ENHRY, CDR2 SYGVKD. This CDR3 is built from 15 residues. V shed 6 bases and J shed 2 bases, with 15 bases lying between them. TCRdb's copy holds only in-frame clones and misses some; the assay was immunoSEQ multiplex PCR. The table has about 19,000 clones, approximately 86% seen once. This sequence was found in a human patient who received an intestinal transplant, so some T cells may come from the graft donor. The chain recombines TRBV10-3 with TRBJ2-3, with no clear D. This sample comprised PBMCs, obtained approximately 240 days after intestinal transplant. In DNA form, the CDR3 reads TGTGCCATCAGGCCACTCCTAGACTCCACAGATACGCAGTATTTT. Translated, it gives CAIRPLLDSTDTQYF.